These T cell receptor beta chains were read from a single sample in a study of blood T cells in healthy people across ages. TCRdb itself ran the 5' RACE reads through MiXCR, one entry per CDR3 protein. Counted here are some 710,000 distinct CDR3 sequences, about half occurring once; the ten biggest clones make up about a sixth. Material for sequencing was blood. The receptors shown here come from a man aged 80 or over in good health. Each CDR3 is given with its conserved first and last residue. A D gene is named only where the DNA matches it firmly. Clone size is stated in some rows and not others, as once, few, many or a class when expanded.

CDR3aa: CASSQGWTSGSEETQYF
CDR3nt: TGTGCCAGCAGCCAGGGGTGGACTAGCGGGAGTGAAGAGACCCAGTACTTC
v_gene: TRBV7-2
abundance: NA
d_gene: TRBD2
j_gene: TRBJ2-5

CDR3aa: CSAGPGGSKSEQFF
CDR3nt: TGCAGTGCCGGCCCAGGCGGGAGTAAGAGTGAGCAGTTCTTC
v_gene: TRBV20-1
abundance: NA
d_gene: TRBD2
j_gene: TRBJ2-1

CDR3aa: CASSQAWGGRYEQYF
CDR3nt: TGCGCCAGCAGCCAAGCCTGGGGGGGCAGGTACGAGCAGTACTTC
v_gene: TRBV4-1
abundance: NA
d_gene: NA
j_gene: TRBJ2-7

CDR3aa: CAISEIGQGKTYEQYF
CDR3nt: TGTGCCATCAGTGAAATAGGACAGGGGAAGACCTACGAGCAGTACTTC
v_gene: TRBV10-3
abundance: many
d_gene: TRBD1
j_gene: TRBJ2-7

CDR3aa: CSAEGLEWETQYF
CDR3nt: TGCAGTGCTGAAGGACTAGAATGGGAGACCCAGTACTTC
v_gene: TRBV20-1
abundance: few
d_gene: TRBD2
j_gene: TRBJ2-5

CDR3aa: CATSRELGHMGYTF
CDR3nt: TGTGCCACCAGCAGAGAGTTGGGACACATGGGCTACACCTTC
v_gene: TRBV15
abundance: NA
d_gene: NA
j_gene: TRBJ1-2

CDR3aa: CSAREQKSSYNEQFF
CDR3nt: TGCAGTGCTAGAGAACAGAAGAGCTCCTACAATGAGCAGTTCTTC
v_gene: TRBV20-1
abundance: NA
d_gene: NA
j_gene: TRBJ2-1

CDR3aa: CASSLLGTSGYEQYF
CDR3nt: TGTGCCAGCAGCCTTCTAGGGACTAGCGGCTACGAGCAGTACTTC
v_gene: TRBV14
abundance: many
d_gene: TRBD2
j_gene: TRBJ2-7

CDR3aa: CASSQGYNAYNEQFF
CDR3nt: TGTGCCAGCAGCCAAGGTTACAACGCCTACAATGAGCAGTTCTTC
v_gene: TRBV4-2
abundance: many
d_gene: NA
j_gene: TRBJ2-1

CDR3aa: CASTPTAPAGGSYEQYF
CDR3nt: TGTGCCAGCACCCCAACCGCCCCAGCGGGAGGCTCCTACGAGCAGTACTTC
v_gene: TRBV7-2
abundance: few
d_gene: TRBD2
j_gene: TRBJ2-7

CDR3aa: CATSDCWEREGRCEQFF
CDR3nt: TGTGCCACCAGTGATTGTTGGGAGCGGGAGGGCCGTTGTGAGCAGTTCTTC
v_gene: TRBV24-1
abundance: NA
d_gene: TRBD2
j_gene: TRBJ2-1

CDR3aa: CASSLNPSGAQYF
CDR3nt: TGTGCCAGCAGCTTAAACCCCTCTGGGGCCCAGTACTTC
v_gene: TRBV7-3
abundance: few
d_gene: NA
j_gene: TRBJ2-5

CDR3aa: CASRLRRDYSPLHF
CDR3nt: TGTGCCAGCAGGTTAAGGAGGGATTATTCACCCCTCCACTTT
v_gene: TRBV12-3/TRBV12-4
abundance: NA
d_gene: NA
j_gene: TRBJ1-6

CDR3aa: CASSSGLAGAHEQFF
CDR3nt: TGTGCCAGCAGCTCGGGACTAGCGGGAGCCCATGAGCAGTTCTTC
v_gene: TRBV5-4
abundance: few
d_gene: TRBD2
j_gene: TRBJ2-1

CDR3aa: CATLLRATQETQYF
CDR3nt: TGTGCCACTCTACTCCGGGCCACCCAAGAGACCCAGTACTTC
v_gene: TRBV19
abundance: few
d_gene: NA
j_gene: TRBJ2-5

CDR3aa: CASSLVSLGSSTDTQYF
CDR3nt: TGTGCCAGCAGCTTAGTCTCCCTAGGCTCCAGCACAGATACGCAGTATTTT
v_gene: TRBV7-3
abundance: NA
d_gene: NA
j_gene: TRBJ2-3

CDR3aa: CASSSGLAKAYEQYF
CDR3nt: TGTGCCAGCAGTTCGGGACTAGCGAAAGCCTACGAGCAGTACTTC
v_gene: TRBV12-3/TRBV12-4
abundance: NA
d_gene: TRBD2
j_gene: TRBJ2-7

CDR3aa: CASSLNWAGGGQFF
CDR3nt: TGTGCCAGCAGTTTGAATTGGGCGGGAGGCGGGCAGTTCTTC
v_gene: TRBV28
abundance: NA
d_gene: TRBD2
j_gene: TRBJ2-1

CDR3aa: CASSPRPESNEQFF
CDR3nt: TGTGCCAGCAGTCCCCGGCCAGAAAGCAATGAGCAGTTCTTC
v_gene: TRBV27
abundance: NA
d_gene: NA
j_gene: TRBJ2-1

CDR3aa: CASSRTAESEGSTF
CDR3nt: TGTGCCAGCTCCCGTACCGCAGAATCGGAGGGGTCCACCTTC
v_gene: TRBV18
abundance: few
d_gene: NA
j_gene: TRBJ1-2

CDR3aa: CASKGLSYNEQFF
CDR3nt: TGTGCCAGCAAGGGATTATCCTACAATGAGCAGTTCTTC
v_gene: TRBV6-6
abundance: NA
d_gene: NA
j_gene: TRBJ2-1